Listed here are 9 T cell receptor beta chains from one sample, sequenced in a study of blood T cell repertoires in COVID-19. The data were produced by immunoSEQ multiplex PCR, yet TCRdb's version contains in-frame clones alone and is incomplete. The sample records 300,000 to 400,000 clones, about 90% being singletons. Source material: peripheral blood. The receptor source for this set is a woman in her late teens or twenties who had recovered from COVID-19.

This clone was detected once. The chain employs TRBV3-1 (or the pseudogene TRBV3-2) and TRBJ2-5, with 7 nucleotides matching TRBD2. The CDR3 runs 14 residues. V lost 4 bases to trimming and J lost 9 bases; unmatched junction nucleotides: 11. CDR1 is LGHDT and CDR2 is YNNKEL in the germline V gene (reference sequence). DNA for the CDR3: TGTGCCAGCAGCCGATCCCACGGGGGGACGGCCCAGTACTTC. It codes for CASSRSHGGTAQYF.

The rearrangement uses TRBV29-1 and TRBJ1-2; D gene unclear. Trimming removed 6 bases from V and 6 bases from J, with 11 bases in between. CDR3 length: 11 residues. Germline CDR1 reads SQVTM; CDR2 reads ANQGSEA. The DNA for the CDR3 is TGCAGCGTCGGCGGCCTCCATGGCTACACCTTC. Its translation is CSVGGLHGYTF.

The rearrangement links TRBV6-2 or TRBV6-3 to TRBJ1-1; 10 positions match TRBD1. Germline V lookup: CDR1 MNHEY, CDR2 SVGEGT. The CDR3 loop spans 16 amino acids. After removal of 6 bases from V and 4 bases from J, the junction contained 11 bases not matched to a gene. CDR3 residues: CASSTLRQGAVTEAFF. CDR3 sequence (DNA): TGTGCCAGCAGCACACTGCGACAGGGGGCCGTCACTGAAGCTTTCTTT.

J is TRBJ2-2 and V is TRBV9; maybe TRBD2 (5 bases). CDR3 length: 14 residues. Germline V gene lookup returns CDR1 SGDLS and CDR2 YYNGEE. Deletions cut 4 bases from V and 7 bases from J, with 14 bases between. The CDR3 bases are TGTGCCAGCAGCCCTAACGAGGAGGTCGGGGAGCTGTTTTTT. It translates to CASSPNEEVGELFF.

As DNA, the CDR3 is TGCGCCAGCAGCATGCTAGCGGGAGGTTCCTACAATGAGCAGTTCTTC. Amino acid sequence: CASSMLAGGSYNEQFF. The chain combines TRBV5-1 with TRBJ2-1; TRBD2 agrees at 11 bases. Germline CDR1 is SGHRS and CDR2 is YFSETQ. The CDR3 has 16 residues. J lost 1 base, V lost 4 bases, and 4 bases had no gene match.

This chain connects TRBV11-3 to TRBJ2-1; 8 positions match TRBD2. Trimming cost V 3 bases and J 2 bases; bases outside gene matches: 6. Per germline, CDR1 SGHNT and CDR2 YENEEA. The CDR3 totals 16 residues. The CDR3 region has the DNA TGTGCCAGCAGCTTCGGGCGGGAGGATCCCTACAATGAGCAGTTCTTC. This sequence encodes CASSFGREDPYNEQFF.

The rearrangement joins TRBV11-2 to TRBJ1-1; D is perhaps TRBD1 (6 bases). The CDR3 totals 17 residues. Germline-derived CDR1 and CDR2 are SGHAT and FQNNGV. V shed 1 base and J shed 0 bases, with 15 bases lying between them. The DNA of the CDR3 is TGTGCCAGCAGCTTAGGTCCCCGGACAGCCATGAACACTGAAGCTTTCTTT. Its protein is CASSLGPRTAMNTEAFF.

J is TRBJ2-1 and V is TRBV10-1, with 11 bases fitting TRBD2. This CDR3 comprises 15 residues. The junction had 6 bases not matched to a gene; V was cut back by 4 bases and J by 7 bases. The V gene's germline CDR1 is WNHNN and CDR2 SYGVQD (reference sequence). CDR3: CASSVVAGGPNEQFF. Here the CDR3 DNA reads TGCGCCAGCAGTGTCGTAGCGGGAGGGCCGAATGAGCAGTTCTTC.

The V call is TRBV19, the J call TRBJ2-7; 8 bases match TRBD1. The CDR3 loop spans 14 amino acids. Germline CDR1 LNHDA, CDR2 SQIVND (reference sequence). V gave up 3 bases and J gave up 2 bases; unmatched junction bases: 3. CDR3 residues: CASSMTGVPYEQYV. The CDR3, as DNA: TGTGCCAGTAGTATGACAGGGGTCCCCTACGAGCAGTACGTC.